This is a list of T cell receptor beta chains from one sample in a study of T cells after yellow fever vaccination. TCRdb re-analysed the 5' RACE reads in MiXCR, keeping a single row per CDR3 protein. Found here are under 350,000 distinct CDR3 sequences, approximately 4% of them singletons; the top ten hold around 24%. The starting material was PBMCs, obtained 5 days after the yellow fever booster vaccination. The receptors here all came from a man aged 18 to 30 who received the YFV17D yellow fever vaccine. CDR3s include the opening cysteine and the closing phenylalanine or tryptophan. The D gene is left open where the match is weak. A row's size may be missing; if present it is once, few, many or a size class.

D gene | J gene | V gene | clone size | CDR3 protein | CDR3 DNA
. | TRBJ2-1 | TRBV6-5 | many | CASSLGFGEQFF | TGTGCCAGCAGTTTGGGATTTGGTGAGCAGTTCTTC
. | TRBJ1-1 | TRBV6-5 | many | CASSFDRTLNTEAFF | TGTGCCAGCAGTTTCGACCGAACGCTGAACACTGAAGCTTTCTTT
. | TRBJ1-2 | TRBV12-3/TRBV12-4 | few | CASSFRGRGNYGYTF | TGTGCCAGCAGTTTTCGGGGGCGGGGGAACTATGGCTACACCTTC
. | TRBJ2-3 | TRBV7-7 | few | CASSSQTADTQYF | TGTGCTAGCAGCTCACAAACAGCAGATACGCAGTATTTT
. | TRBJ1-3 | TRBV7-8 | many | CASSFQGGNTIYF | TGTGCCAGCAGCTTCCAGGGTGGAAACACCATATATTTT
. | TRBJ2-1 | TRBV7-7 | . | CASSLEANWNGVHEQFF | TGTGCTAGCAGCTTAGAGGCTAACTGGAACGGGGTTCATGAGCAGTTCTTC
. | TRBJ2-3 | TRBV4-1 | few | CASRQDKITDTQYF | TGCGCCAGCAGACAAGACAAAATCACAGATACGCAGTATTTT
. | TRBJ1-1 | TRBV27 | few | CASSLRRLRDTEAFF | TGTGCCAGCAGTTTACGGAGGCTCAGGGACACTGAAGCTTTCTTT
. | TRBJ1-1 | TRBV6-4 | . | CASSLEGHTEAFF | TGTGCCAGCAGTCTGGAGGGTCACACTGAAGCTTTCTTT
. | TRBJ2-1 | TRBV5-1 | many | CASSRTDNSYNEQFF | TGCGCCAGCAGCCGGACGGACAACTCCTACAATGAGCAGTTCTTC
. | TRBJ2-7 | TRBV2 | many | CASSQDIYEQYF | TGTGCCAGCAGCCAAGACATCTACGAGCAGTACTTC
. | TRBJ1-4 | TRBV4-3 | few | CASSQAGSATNEKLFF | TGCGCCAGCAGCCAAGCCGGTTCGGCAACTAATGAAAAACTGTTTTTT
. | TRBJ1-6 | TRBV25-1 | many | CASSDPSRGGSPLHF | TGTGCCAGCAGTGACCCCTCTCGGGGAGGGTCACCCCTCCACTTT
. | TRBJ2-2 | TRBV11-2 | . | CASSFFFTGELFF | TGTGCCAGCAGCTTTTTCTTTACCGGGGAGCTGTTTTTT
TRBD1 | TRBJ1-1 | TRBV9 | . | CASSLAPSTGEAFF | TGTGCCAGCAGCCTGGCCCCGTCGACAGGGGAAGCTTTCTTT
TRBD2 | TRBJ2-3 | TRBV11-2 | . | CASSSGLETDTQYF | TGTGCCAGCAGCTCGGGACTAGAAACAGATACGCAGTATTTT
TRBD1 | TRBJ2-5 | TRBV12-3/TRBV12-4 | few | CASSFRIGQGRETQYF | TGTGCCAGCAGTTTTCGGATAGGACAGGGTAGAGAGACCCAGTACTTC
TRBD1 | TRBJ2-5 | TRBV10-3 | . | CAISRGQRETQYF | TGTGCCATCAGCAGGGGACAGAGGGAGACCCAGTACTTC
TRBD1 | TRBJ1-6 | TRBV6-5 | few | CASSYSQQGRDSPLHF | TGTGCCAGCAGTTACTCCCAACAGGGGAGGGATTCACCCCTCCACTTT
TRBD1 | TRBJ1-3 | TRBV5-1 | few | CASRPGTVGNTIYF | TGCGCCAGCAGACCGGGGACAGTTGGAAACACCATATATTTT
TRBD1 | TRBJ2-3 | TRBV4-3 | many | CASSQEGDREGPDTQYF | TGCGCCAGCAGCCAAGAAGGGGACAGGGAGGGCCCAGATACGCAGTATTTT
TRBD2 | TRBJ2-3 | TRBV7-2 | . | CASSLTAGGLVSTDTQYF | TGTGCCAGCAGCTTAACGGCGGGGGGTCTAGTTAGCACAGATACGCAGTATTTT
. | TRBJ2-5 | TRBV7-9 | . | CASSWRGAETQYF | TGTGCCAGCAGCTGGAGAGGGGCAGAGACCCAGTACTTC